This TCR beta chain was identified during a study of T-cell reconstitution after alpha-beta-depleted transplantation in children. A library of TCRbeta sequences, prepared with unique molecular identifiers, was generated. One entry per CDR3 protein, called by TCRdb with MiXCR from the PCR reads. The table has over 400,000 distinct CDR3 sequences, around 46% seen once. Study results and caveats: The origin of high day-60 TCRbeta diversity in some patients lay in surviving recipient T cells and thymic progenitors. At around two months after transplant, the alpha-beta T cells were reportedly derived from several hundred expanded clones that came from non-depleted graft cells. Most T-cell counts and diversity one year after the transplant came from T cells that were newly produced.

V shed 8 bases and J shed 2 bases, with 19 bases lying between them. This CDR3 contains 16 residues. Germline V gene lookup returns CDR1 SGHTA and CDR2 FQGNSA. This clonotype was counted ten times or more. Its antigen is unknown. Here the sequenced sample was PBMCs, taken before TCRalphabeta/CD19-depleted stem cell transplant. This sequence joins TRBV7-2 and TRBJ2-1; D is possibly TRBD1 or TRBD2 (6 bases each). This TCR derives from a girl aged 2 to 10 with aplastic anemia, due to receive a stem cell transplant. The CDR3 bases are TGTGCCAGCTTGCAGGGGAGGCTAACTACCTACAATGAGCAGTTCTTC. It is translated as CASLQGRLTTYNEQFF.